A single sample is the source of the 27 T cell receptor beta chains below, sequenced in a study of metastatic and nonmetastatic thyroid tumors. Patients underwent thyroid surgery, and none had received any treatment before it. TCRdb recomputed clones from the PCR reads via MiXCR. The repertoire holds around 50,000 clones, with 22% as singletons. Sequenced material: blood. These receptors all come from a male donor with papillary thyroid cancer or a benign thyroid nodule (not recorded which). Some clones in this sample may be carry-over from other donors' samples.

The CDR3 DNA follows: TGTGCCAGCAGACAGGACCTTAACTATGGCTACACCTTC. Translated, it gives CASRQDLNYGYTF. The V gene is TRBV6-1, the J gene TRBJ1-2, with a tentative D call TRBD1 (5 bases). CDR3 length: 13 residues. V was cut by 6 bases and J by 1 base, with 9 bases left in between. Per germline, CDR1 MNHNS and CDR2 SASEGT.

This clone was seen at least ten times. The chain has TRBV28 and TRBJ2-7, with D possibly matching TRBD2 (6 bases). The germline gives CDR1 MDHEN, CDR2 SYDVKM. The CDR3 loop spans 14 amino acids. The ends were cut back, 5 bases at V and 0 bases at J, with 11 bases in the middle. The CDR3, as DNA: TGTGCCAGCAGTCCTCCGGGAGCCTCCTACGAGCAGTACTTC. Amino acids: CASSPPGASYEQYF.

The chain employs TRBV20-1 and TRBJ2-7; unclear D gene. V lost 1 base to trimming and J lost 9 bases, with 16 bases between them. This CDR3 has 13 amino acids. Germline V gene lookup returns CDR1 DFQATT and CDR2 SNEGSKA (reference sequence). The CDR3 sequence: CSARAPLRDGQYF. CDR3 nucleotides: TGCAGTGCTAGAGCACCTCTCAGAGATGGGCAGTACTTC.

This clone showed up many times. The chain carries TRBV7-9 and TRBJ1-4; 9 nucleotides align to TRBD1. This CDR3 has 18 amino acids. V lost 4 bases to trimming and J lost 2 bases; unmatched junction nucleotides: 11. Germline V gene sequence: CDR1 SEHNR, CDR2 FQNEAQ (reference sequence). The DNA for the CDR3 is TGTGCCAGCAGCTCCCCACCCGGACAGGGGTGGACTAATGAAAAACTGTTTTTT. Translation: CASSSPPGQGWTNEKLFF.

This clone appeared many times. The CDR3 sequence: CASSERTGGYTEAFF. CDR3 sequence (DNA): TGTGCCAGCAGTGAAAGGACAGGGGGCTACACTGAAGCTTTCTTT. The J gene is TRBJ1-1, the V gene TRBV6-4; 11 bases agree with TRBD1. This CDR3 spans 15 amino acids. V lost 3 bases and J lost 3; bases outside the gene matches: 3. Germline CDR1 MRHNA, CDR2 SNTAGT.

This clone is deemed medium-sized. The chain has TRBV6-1 and TRBJ1-2; D is ambiguous. V was cut by 6 bases and J by 8 bases, with 19 bases left in between. CDR3 size: 14 residues. From germline, CDR1 is MNHNS and CDR2 SASEGT. The DNA of the CDR3 is TGTGCCAGCAGGTCCGAACCCCATCCCGGGGGCTACACCTTC. Amino acids: CASRSEPHPGGYTF.

This clone has ten or more counts. The rearrangement links TRBV5-5 to TRBJ1-4, with 9 bases aligning to TRBD1. After removal of 3 bases from V and 5 bases from J, the junction contained 2 bases not matched to a gene. In germline, CDR1 is SGHKS, CDR2 YYEKEE (reference sequence). The CDR3 is 14 residues long. The DNA for the CDR3 is TGTGCCAGCAGCTGGGACAGGGAGAATGAAAAACTGTTTTTT. As protein: CASSWDRENEKLFF.

This clone was observed a few times. A clone one base away is much larger, so this may be a read error. Other DNA sequences in the same sample also yield this CDR3. This rearrangement joins TRBV2 to TRBJ1-2, with 8 bases matching TRBD1. CDR3 length: 13 residues. Germline trimming cut 6 bases from V and 8 bases from J; bases unmatched to any gene: 8. The germline CDR1 and CDR2 sequences are SNHLY and FYNNEI. CDR3 bases: TGTGCCAGCAGACCCGACAGGGGAAGGGGCTACACCTTC. This codes for CASRPDRGRGYTF.

The gene calls are TRBV4-1 and TRBJ2-7; unclear D gene. CDR3 length equals 12 residues. V was shortened by 5 bases and J by 0 bases, with 5 bases between the two germline ends. Germline V gene sequence: CDR1 MGHRA, CDR2 YSYEKL. The CDR3 protein is CASSGNSYEQYF. CDR3 nucleotides: TGCGCCAGCAGCGGGAACTCCTACGAGCAGTACTTC.

The rearrangement uses TRBV20-1 and TRBJ1-6; 7 bases fit TRBD1. Germline-derived CDR1 and CDR2 are DFQATT and SNEGSKA (reference sequence). There are 13 residues in the CDR3. After removal of 5 bases from V and 7 bases from J, the junction contained 5 bases not matched to a gene. Written as DNA, the CDR3 is TGCAGTGCTGCGAAACAGGGGAATTCACCCCTCCACTTT. Its translation: CSAAKQGNSPLHF.

This clone was detected ten times or more. This chain joins TRBV7-3 and TRBJ2-2; 10 bases fit TRBD2. Germline CDR1 is SGHTA and CDR2 is FQGTGA. Losses at the gene ends were 5 bases for V and 9 bases for J; bases not matched to a gene: 6. The CDR3 consists of 14 residues. DNA for the CDR3: TGTGCCAGCAGCCCCAGCGGGGGGGCCCGGGAGCTGTTTTTT. Its translation: CASSPSGGARELFF. The entire variable domain, with the rest obtained from reference TRBV7-3 and TRBJ2-2, is as follows: GAGVSQTPSNKVTEKGKYVELRCDPISGHTALYWYRQSLGQGPEFLIYFQGTGAADDSGLPNDRFFAVRPEGSVSTLKIQRTERGDSAVYLCASSPSGGARELFFGEGSRLTVL.

This clone was picked up many times. V gene TRBV6-1 combines with J gene TRBJ2-3, with D perhaps given as TRBD1 or TRBD2 (7 bases each). Trimming left V 8 bases short and J 2 bases short, with 20 bases between. Germline CDR1 reads MNHNS; CDR2 reads SASEGT. The CDR3 length is 16 residues. In DNA, the CDR3 is TGTGCCAGCCTGGGGGGGAGGGGGCAAGACACAGATACGCAGTATTTT. Translating gives CASLGGRGQDTDTQYF.

This clone was seen at least ten times. The chain links TRBV5-1 to TRBJ2-3; D is unclear. V was cut by 3 bases and J by 6 bases, with 8 bases left in between. CDR3 length: 12 amino acids. CDR1 is SGHRS, CDR2 YFSETQ, per germline. In DNA form, the CDR3 reads TGCGCCAGCAGCTCCCCCCTGGATACGCAGTATTTT. It specifies CASSSPLDTQYF.

At least ten counts were recorded for this clone. The V call is TRBV30, the J call TRBJ1-2, with D possibly being TRBD1 (5 bases). Trimming stripped 1 base from V and 8 bases from J, with 14 bases between. Germline V gene data show CDR1 as GTSNPN and CDR2 as SVGIG (reference sequence). This CDR3 is built from 13 residues. The CDR3 DNA reads as TGTGCCTGGAGTGAGGCAGGGTCAGGAGGCTACACCTTC. Its protein product is CAWSEAGSGGYTF.

The table lists this clone with many counts. The rearrangement joins TRBV19 to TRBJ2-1; D possibly corresponds to TRBD1 (6 bases). V lost 2 bases and J 1 base, leaving 9 bases between the germline ends. The CDR3 spans 15 residues. Germline lookup yields CDR1 LNHDA and CDR2 SQIVND (reference sequence). This chain's CDR3 is CASSIRGTSYNEQFF. The CDR3 nucleotides read TGTGCCAGTAGTATACGAGGGACATCCTACAATGAGCAGTTCTTC.

The sample holds many counts of this clone. This chain links TRBV19 with TRBJ2-7; no clear D. The CDR3 spans 16 residues. Germline V CDR1 and CDR2: LNHDA, SQIVND (reference sequence). The V end lost 5 bases, the J end lost 6 bases, and 23 bases lay between the germline ends. The CDR3 protein is CASSVSGLSLPSEQYF. CDR3 nucleotides: TGTGCCAGTAGTGTATCTGGTTTGAGTCTCCCTAGCGAGCAGTACTTC.

The V and J genes are TRBV19 and TRBJ1-5; D is undetermined. Per germline, CDR1 LNHDA and CDR2 SQIVND (reference sequence). This CDR3 spans 13 amino acids. Trimming removed 3 bases at V and 2 bases at J, with 5 bases between. The CDR3 DNA follows: TGTGCCAGTAGTATTGCGGGCAATCAGCCCCAGCATTTT. This codes for CASSIAGNQPQHF. The full variable domain, completed using reference TRBV19 and TRBJ1-5, is DGGITQSPKYLFRKEGQNVTLSCEQNLNHDAMYWYRQDPGQGLRLIYYSQIVNDFQKGDIAEGYSVSREKKESFPLTVTSAQKNPTAFYLCASSIAGNQPQHFGDGTRLSIL.

This clone was observed many times. The chain employs TRBV6-1 and TRBJ2-5; the D call may be TRBD1 or TRBD2 (5 bases each). V was trimmed by 6 bases and J by 3 bases, leaving 20 bases between them. The CDR3 contains 16 residues. Germline CDR1 is MNHNS and CDR2 is SASEGT. The CDR3 nucleotides read TGTGCCAGCAGCCAGGGACCCTCACGATCGAAAGAGACCCAGTACTTC. It specifies CASSQGPSRSKETQYF.

Details on this clone: The junction shows a germline mismatch at one end, possibly a read error. The genes are TRBV18 and TRBJ2-3, with D possibly matching TRBD2 (6 bases). This CDR3 contains 14 residues. The germline V gene has CDR1 KGHSH and CDR2 LQKENI. The CDR3 here is CASTPWGVTDTQYF. CDR3 in DNA: TGTGCCAGCACACCATGGGGGGTCACAGATACGCAGTATTTT.

The sample holds many counts of this clone. The V gene is TRBV5-1, the J gene TRBJ2-5; D uncertain. Germline lookup yields CDR1 SGHRS and CDR2 YFSETQ. V lost 0 bases, J lost 3 bases, and 6 bases lay in between. CDR3 length equals 13 residues. The chain's CDR3 is CASSLGVKETQYF. CDR3 coding DNA: TGCGCCAGCAGCTTGGGGGTTAAAGAGACCCAGTACTTC.

The chain uses TRBV6-6 and TRBJ1-6, with no clear D. Per germline, CDR1 MNHNY and CDR2 SVGAGI (reference sequence). The V and J ends lost 2 bases and 5 bases respectively, with 13 bases between them. The CDR3 contains 16 residues. Here the CDR3 DNA reads TGTGCCAGCAGTTACGCGGGCTGGGGAGATAATTCACCCCTCCACTTT. Translation gives CASSYAGWGDNSPLHF.

This clone was picked up many times. CDR3 in amino acids: CASSPDRLAQYF. CDR3 bases: TGTGCCAGCAGTCCGGACAGGCTGGCTCAGTACTTC. The rearrangement links TRBV2 to TRBJ2-4; 7 nucleotides match TRBD1. Germline assignment: CDR1 SNHLY and CDR2 FYNNEI. CDR3 size: 12 residues. V was pared by 5 bases and J by 12 bases, with 7 bases of the junction left unmatched.

This clone occurred many times. This rearrangement joins TRBV6-2 or TRBV6-3 to TRBJ2-7; D gene uncertain. CDR3 size: 15 residues. V lost 0 bases and J lost 2, with 11 bases in between. From germline, CDR1 is MNHEY and CDR2 SVGEGT. In DNA form, the CDR3 reads TGTGCCAGCAGTTACTCGGAAGCCTCGACCTACGAGCAGTACTTC. Its protein is CASSYSEASTYEQYF.

This clone appeared many times. The chain has TRBV28 and TRBJ2-7; TRBD1 agrees at 9 bases. This CDR3 region has 13 residues. J gave up 3 bases and V 6 bases, and 3 bases lay outside the gene matches. In germline, CDR1 is MDHEN, CDR2 SYDVKM. This chain's CDR3 is CASRDRGGYEQYF. The CDR3, as DNA: TGTGCCAGCAGGGACAGGGGAGGCTACGAGCAGTACTTC.

By share, this clone counts as medium-sized. V gene TRBV24-1 combines with J gene TRBJ2-3; 10 bases are shared with TRBD1. The CDR3 contains 17 residues. The J segment lost 1 base and the V segment lost 1 base, leaving 4 bases of the junction unmatched. Per germline, CDR1 KGHDR and CDR2 SFDVKD. The chain's CDR3 is CATSDFRGTGGTDTQYF. The CDR3 DNA follows: TGTGCCACCAGTGATTTTAGGGGGACAGGGGGCACAGATACGCAGTATTTT.

This chain joins TRBV6-2 or TRBV6-3 and TRBJ1-1; D is possibly TRBD1 (5 bases). The CDR3 spans 12 residues. Germline V lookup: CDR1 MNHEY, CDR2 SVGEGT. The germline V and J ends were trimmed by 5 bases and 10 bases, with 14 bases remaining between them. CDR3 protein: CASSRGQTLAFF. Here the CDR3 DNA reads TGTGCCAGCAGTCGAGGACAAACGTTAGCTTTCTTT.

This clone was picked up many times. The V gene is TRBV29-1, the J gene TRBJ1-2, with D perhaps matching TRBD1 (5 bases). The CDR3 runs to 11 residues. Trimming removed 8 bases from V and 7 bases from J, with 14 bases in between. From germline, CDR1 is SQVTM and CDR2 ANQGSEA. CDR3 nucleotides: TGCAGCACTCGTGAGGGACGTGGCTACACCTTC. Translated, it gives CSTREGRGYTF.